The 11 T cell receptor beta chains reported below all come from one sample, sequenced in a study of breast tumors, draining lymph nodes, adjacent tissues. A single record per CDR3 protein comes from TCRdb applying MiXCR to the multiplex PCR reads. The sample lists approximately 7,600 distinct CDR3 sequences, over 60% occurring once. The source material was tumor-adjacent breast tissue. These receptors originate from a female donor with breast cancer. Some clones in this sample may be carry-over from other donors' samples.

In its sample, this clonotype was seen many times. The gene calls are TRBV29-1 and TRBJ2-5; TRBD1 matches 8 bases. Germline CDR1 SQVTM, CDR2 ANQGSEA. J gave up 2 bases and V 2 bases, and 19 bases lay outside the gene matches. There are 19 residues in the CDR3. CDR3 protein: CSVEWAGGPFYLGQETQYF. The CDR3 nucleotides read TGCAGCGTTGAATGGGCAGGGGGCCCCTTTTATCTGGGGCAAGAGACCCAGTACTTC.

This chain joins TRBV27 and TRBJ2-7; perhaps TRBD1 as D (6 bases). V was cut by 3 bases and J by 0 bases, with 12 bases left in between. Germline V gives CDR1 MNHEY, CDR2 SMNVEV (reference sequence). This CDR3 spans 15 amino acids. CDR3 sequence: CASSFTGLSSYEQYF. Here the CDR3 DNA reads TGTGCCAGCAGTTTTACAGGGTTGAGCTCCTACGAGCAGTACTTC.

In this sample, this clonotype is medium-sized. The rearrangement joins TRBV10-2 to TRBJ2-7; D may correspond to TRBD1 or TRBD2 (5 bases each). Germline V gene sequence: CDR1 WSHSY, CDR2 SAAADI. Trimming removed 6 bases from V and 4 bases from J, with 13 bases in between. The CDR3 totals 13 residues. This CDR3 reads CASSRDGRYEQYF. DNA for the CDR3: TGCGCCAGCAGCCGGGACGGACGATACGAGCAGTACTTC.

The V gene is TRBV4-2, the J gene TRBJ2-7, with D perhaps matching TRBD1 (6 bases). Trimming pared 0 bases from V and 4 bases from J, leaving 13 bases between. CDR3 length: 15 residues. Looked up from germline, CDR1 is LGHNA and CDR2 is YNFKEQ. The CDR3 reads CASSQDLGQPYEQYF. Here the CDR3 DNA reads TGTGCCAGCAGCCAAGACCTCGGACAGCCATACGAGCAGTACTTC.

A few counts support this clonotype. This chain connects TRBV20-1 to TRBJ1-1; TRBD1 aligns across 7 bases. V dropped 5 bases and J dropped 1; count of bases not matched to a gene: 1. The CDR3 is made up of 12 amino acids. CDR1 and CDR2 from the germline V gene are DFQATT and SNEGSKA (reference sequence). The CDR3 reads CSAWDRNTEAFF. The CDR3 DNA is TGCAGTGCTTGGGACAGGAACACTGAAGCTTTCTTT.

This chain links TRBV20-1 with TRBJ2-2; TRBD2 agrees at 8 bases. CDR1 is DFQATT, CDR2 SNEGSKA, per germline (reference sequence). The trim removed 5 bases at V and 5 bases at J, leaving 10 bases unmatched. The CDR3 covers 15 residues. This CDR3 reads CSAAKLAGGTGELFF. DNA of the CDR3: TGCAGTGCTGCCAAGCTGGCGGGGGGAACCGGGGAGCTGTTTTTT.

The V and J genes are TRBV7-2 and TRBJ2-1; 12 bases fit TRBD2. The germline gives CDR1 SGHTA, CDR2 FQGNSA. The CDR3 is made up of 15 amino acids. J was trimmed by 3 bases and V by 5 bases; bases with no gene match: 2. Here the CDR3 reads CASSRLAGDYNEQFF. In DNA form, the CDR3 reads TGTGCCAGCAGCCGACTAGCGGGGGACTACAATGAGCAGTTCTTC.

In its sample, this clonotype was seen once. CDR3: CASSLDQRGGSSYEQYF. The CDR3 bases are TGTGCCAGCAGCTTAGATCAACGCGGGGGGAGCTCCTACGAGCAGTACTTC. The rearrangement joins TRBV7-2 to TRBJ2-7, with 8 bases that match TRBD2. The CDR3 covers 17 residues. In germline, CDR1 is SGHTA, CDR2 FQGNSA. V trimming: 1 base; J trimming: 0 bases; junction bases outside the gene matches: 8.

The chain is built from TRBV9 and TRBJ2-1; 9 bases are a match to TRBD2. The junction had 13 bases not matched to a gene; V was cut back by 6 bases and J by 9 bases. Germline assignment: CDR1 SGDLS and CDR2 YYNGEE. The CDR3 contains 15 residues. As DNA, the CDR3 is TGTGCCAGCAATATAGCGGGAGCTGGGAACAGTGAGCAGTTCTTC. This codes for CASNIAGAGNSEQFF.

This chain connects TRBV5-1 to TRBJ1-6, with D possibly matching TRBD1 (5 bases). The CDR3 is made up of 17 amino acids. Trimming took 0 bases from V and 0 from J, leaving 10 bases between them. Germline V lookup: CDR1 SGHRS, CDR2 YFSETQ. As DNA, the CDR3 is TGCGCCAGCAGCTTGGAAGGGACGGGCTCCTATAATTCACCCCTCCACTTT. Translating gives CASSLEGTGSYNSPLHF.

V gene TRBV24-1 combines with J gene TRBJ2-5, with 8 bases matching TRBD1. The CDR3 runs to 16 residues. Unmatched junction bases numbered 9, after V lost 2 bases and J lost 5 bases. CDR1 KGHDR and CDR2 SFDVKD come from the germline V gene. The CDR3 DNA is TGTGCCACCAGTGATTCGGGACAGGCGGTTTGGGAGACCCAGTACTTC. Protein sequence: CATSDSGQAVWETQYF.